These T cell receptor beta chains were read from a single sample in a study of graft-versus-host responses after intestinal transplantation. TCRdb's table, derived via immunoSEQ multiplex PCR, lists solely in-frame clones and lacks some. This sample yields about 93,000 clones, of which roughly 93% are seen a single time; 0.45% to 0.6% belongs to the top ten. Their antigens are not known. The sample was unstimulated CD8+ T cells sorted from spleen or lymph node cells, taken before intestinal transplant. These receptors were obtained from a human donor who received an intestinal transplant. Both conserved end residues are part of each CDR3. D genes are given only for firm matches. Clone size appears in some rows only: once, few, many, or a class for an expanded clone.

size,J,D,V,CDR3,DNA
once,TRBJ2-7,.,TRBV2,CASRSSSPYEQYF,TGTGCCAGCAGGTCCTCTTCCCCCTACGAGCAGTACTTC
.,TRBJ2-3,.,TRBV13,CASSLERDTQYF,TGTGCCAGCAGCTTAGAGAGAGATACGCAGTATTTT
.,TRBJ1-1,TRBD1,TRBV4-1,CASSQGQGMNTEAFF,TGCGCCAGCAGCCAAGGACAGGGGATGAACACTGAAGCTTTCTTT
.,TRBJ2-3,TRBD2,TRBV19,CASKASGHSTGTDTQYF,TGTGCCAGTAAGGCTAGCGGTCATAGTACAGGCACAGATACGCAGTATTTT
once,TRBJ2-2,.,TRBV5-6,CASSFRLTLNTGELFF,TGTGCCAGCAGCTTTAGACTAACCCTGAACACCGGGGAGCTGTTTTTT
.,TRBJ2-1,TRBD2,TRBV27,CASSFSGGGEYNEQFF,TGTGCCAGCAGTTTTTCAGGCGGGGGAGAGTATAATGAGCAGTTCTTC
.,TRBJ1-5,.,TRBV28,CASSPGLSQPQHF,TGTGCCAGCAGCCCAGGGCTGTCTCAGCCCCAGCATTTT
.,TRBJ2-7,TRBD2,TRBV6-1,CASSEDWSGGTSYEQYF,TGTGCCAGCAGTGAAGATTGGAGCGGGGGAACTTCATACGAGCAGTACTTC
.,TRBJ2-1,.,TRBV7-6,CASSSGGPGNEQFF,TGTGCCAGCAGCTCAGGGGGGCCCGGCAATGAGCAGTTCTTC
.,TRBJ2-1,TRBD1,TRBV27,CASSLSQPGQGFNEQFF,TGTGCCAGCAGTTTATCCCAACCGGGACAGGGATTCAATGAGCAGTTCTTC
.,TRBJ2-2,TRBD2,TRBV28,CASSALAGNTGELFF,TGTGCCAGCAGCGCTCTAGCGGGTAACACCGGGGAGCTGTTTTTT
.,TRBJ1-5,.,TRBV7-9,CASSPAGSSNQPQHF,TGTGCCAGCAGCCCGGCGGGCAGCTCGAATCAGCCCCAGCATTTT
.,TRBJ2-7,TRBD1,TRBV7-8,CASSVPGQGPYEQYF,TGTGCCAGCAGCGTACCGGGACAGGGACCTTACGAGCAGTACTTC
.,TRBJ2-7,.,TRBV5-4,CASSLAGAVAPYEQYF,TGTGCCAGCAGCTTGGCCGGAGCGGTAGCCCCCTACGAGCAGTACTTC
once,TRBJ2-1,.,TRBV9,CASGHNEQFF,TGTGCCAGCGGGCACAATGAGCAGTTCTTC
.,TRBJ2-7,.,TRBV27,CASSSGTLPYEQYF,TGTGCCAGCAGTTCCGGGACTCTTCCCTACGAGCAGTACTTC
.,TRBJ1-1,.,TRBV29-1,CSVGVTPNTEAFF,TGCAGCGTTGGTGTGACACCCAACACTGAAGCTTTCTTT
.,TRBJ1-1,.,TRBV4-1,CASSLSHREGTEAFF,TGCGCCAGCAGCCTTTCTCACAGGGAGGGGACTGAAGCTTTCTTT
.,TRBJ1-6,TRBD1,TRBV12-5,CASAQDRVYSPLHF,TGTGCTAGTGCCCAGGACAGGGTTTATTCACCCCTCCACTTT
.,TRBJ2-7,TRBD1,TRBV27,CASSSYRDRASYEQYF,TGTGCCAGCAGTTCCTACCGGGACAGGGCCTCCTACGAGCAGTACTTC
.,TRBJ1-4,.,TRBV7-6,CASSLVGGPNEKLFF,TGTGCCAGCAGCTTAGTTGGTGGGCCAAATGAAAAACTGTTTTTT
.,TRBJ2-3,.,TRBV5-6,CASSLVNEIAADTDTQYF,TGTGCCAGCAGCTTGGTGAATGAAATAGCGGCAGACACAGATACGCAGTATTTT
.,TRBJ2-1,TRBD2,TRBV28,CASSLRTSGAYNEQFF,TGTGCCAGCAGTTTACGGACTAGCGGAGCCTACAATGAGCAGTTCTTC
.,TRBJ2-1,TRBD2,TRBV4-3,CASSQARGGVYEQFF,TGCGCCAGCAGCCAAGCGCGGGGGGGCGTCTATGAGCAGTTCTTC
.,TRBJ2-1,TRBD2,TRBV9,CASSTSGGGREQFF,TGTGCCAGCAGCACGAGCGGGGGGGGACGTGAGCAGTTCTTC
.,TRBJ2-2,TRBD2,TRBV7-9,CASSSRTSGEGTGELFF,TGTGCCAGCAGCTCGCGGACTAGCGGGGAGGGGACCGGGGAGCTGTTTTTT
.,TRBJ2-1,.,TRBV13,CASSLSRYNEQFF,TGTGCCAGCAGCTTATCCAGATACAATGAGCAGTTCTTC
.,TRBJ1-4,.,TRBV5-6,CASSLVANGEKLFF,TGTGCCAGCAGCTTGGTGGCCAACGGGGAAAAACTGTTTTTT
.,TRBJ2-7,TRBD1,TRBV27,CASSSQGYHRNEQYF,TGTGCCAGCAGTTCACAGGGGTACCACAGGAACGAGCAGTACTTC
once,TRBJ2-7,.,TRBV19,CASSIGLPYEQYF,TGTGCCAGTAGTATCGGACTGCCCTACGAGCAGTACTTC
.,TRBJ2-7,TRBD2,TRBV5-1,CASSFWAGASYEQYF,TGCGCCAGCAGCTTTTGGGCGGGAGCTAGCTACGAGCAGTACTTC
.,TRBJ2-1,TRBD2,TRBV6-5,CASSPGLASRQFF,TGTGCCAGCAGTCCGGGACTAGCGTCCAGGCAGTTCTTC
.,TRBJ2-7,.,TRBV28,CASSSPRAGQAGFPYEQYF,TGTGCCAGCAGTTCCCCGCGAGCAGGGCAGGCGGGATTCCCCTACGAGCAGTACTTC
once,TRBJ2-1,.,TRBV14,CASSQGAFYNEQFF,TGTGCCAGCAGCCAAGGGGCCTTTTACAATGAGCAGTTCTTC
.,TRBJ1-6,TRBD1,TRBV6-6,CASSYGTGSHSPLHF,TGTGCCAGCAGTTACGGGACAGGGTCGCATTCACCCCTCCACTTT
.,TRBJ2-1,.,TRBV19,CASTLSSYNEQFF,TGTGCCAGTACCCTGAGCTCCTACAATGAGCAGTTCTTC